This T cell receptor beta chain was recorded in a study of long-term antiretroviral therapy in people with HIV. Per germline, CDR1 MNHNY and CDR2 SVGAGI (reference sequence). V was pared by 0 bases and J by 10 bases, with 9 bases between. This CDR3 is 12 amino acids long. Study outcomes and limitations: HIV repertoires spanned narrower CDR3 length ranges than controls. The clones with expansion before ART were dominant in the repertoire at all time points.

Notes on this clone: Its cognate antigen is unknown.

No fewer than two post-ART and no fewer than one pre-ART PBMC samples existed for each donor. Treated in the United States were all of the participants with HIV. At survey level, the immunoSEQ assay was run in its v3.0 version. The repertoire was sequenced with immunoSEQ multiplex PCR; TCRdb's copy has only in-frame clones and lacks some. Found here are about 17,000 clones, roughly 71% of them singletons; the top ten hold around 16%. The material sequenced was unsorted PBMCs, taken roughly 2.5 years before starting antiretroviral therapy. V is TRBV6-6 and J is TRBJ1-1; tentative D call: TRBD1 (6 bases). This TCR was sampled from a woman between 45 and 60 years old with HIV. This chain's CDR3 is CASSYSGGVAFF. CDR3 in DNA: TGTGCCAGCAGTTACTCAGGGGGAGTAGCTTTCTTT.